What follows are 20 T cell receptor beta chains derived from one specimen sequenced in a study of a mutant IDH1 vaccine in newly diagnosed glioma. These receptors have no known antigen. Sequencing used immunoSEQ multiplex PCR; TCRdb keeps in-frame clones, though not all of them. In the table there are tens of thousands of clones, about 85% of which are singletons. Noted time point: week 35, safety follow-up. Doses consisted of 300 ug of mutant IDH1 20-mer peptide each, paired with topical imiquimod. The sequencing used PBMCs, collected from a glioma patient whose treatment included an IDH1 peptide vaccine. These receptors came from a man aged 25-45 years with glioma.

Note on this clone: The junction differs from germline at one of its ends, possibly a read error. The chain couples TRBV6-1 to TRBJ1-5; D unclear. Germline CDR1 reads MNHNS; CDR2 reads SASEGT. The CDR3 is 10 residues long. CDR3 region: CASGDGPQHF. Written as DNA, the CDR3 is TGTGCCAGCGGTGACGGGCCCCAGCATTTT.

The chain links TRBV7-2 to TRBJ1-4; D ambiguous. The CDR3 has 13 amino acids. The germline V and J ends were trimmed by 5 bases and 3 bases, with 7 bases remaining between them. The V gene's germline CDR1 is SGHTA and CDR2 FQGNSA. In nucleotides, the CDR3 is TGTGCCAGCAGCAGTTTTCCTAATGAAAAACTGTTTTTT. Translation: CASSSFPNEKLFF.

This clone turned up a few times. The chain links TRBV19 to TRBJ1-5, with 8 nucleotides matching TRBD1. V shed 4 bases, J shed 5 bases, and the junction held 10 bases outside the gene matches. CDR3 length: 16 residues. Germline lookup yields CDR1 LNHDA and CDR2 SQIVND (reference sequence). The CDR3 sequence: CASSTGTGRGYQPQHF. CDR3 DNA sequence: TGTGCCAGTAGTACGGGGACAGGCCGGGGGTATCAGCCCCAGCATTTT.

The CDR3 bases are TGTGCCAGCAGTCGGCAGGGCAGCAATCAGCCCCAGCATTTT. Its protein is CASSRQGSNQPQHF. The rearrangement links TRBV6-5 to TRBJ1-5; the D gene is possibly TRBD1 (5 bases). CDR1 is MNHEY, CDR2 SVGAGI, per germline. Trimming took off 5 bases at V and 1 base at J, with 9 bases between the two ends. The CDR3 has 14 amino acids.

J is TRBJ2-1 and V is TRBV5-1; D is undetermined. V was cut by 1 base and J by 14 bases, with 13 bases left in between. The germline gives CDR1 SGHRS, CDR2 YFSETQ. The CDR3 has 12 residues. This chain's CDR3 is CASSLRSIEEFF. The CDR3, as DNA: TGCGCCAGCAGCTTGCGGTCCATAGAGGAGTTCTTC. The entire variable domain, with the rest obtained from reference TRBV5-1 and TRBJ2-1, is as follows: KAGVTQTPRYLIKTRGQQVTLSCSPISGHRSVSWYQQTPGQGLQFLFEYFSETQRNKGNFPGRFSGRQFSNSRSEMNVSTLELGDSALYLCASSLRSIEEFFGPGTRLTVL.

V gene TRBV27 combines with J gene TRBJ2-7; perhaps TRBD1 as D (6 bases). The germline V gene encodes CDR1 MNHEY and CDR2 SMNVEV (reference sequence). This CDR3 comprises 13 residues. V was shortened by 5 bases and J by 1 base, with 9 bases between the two germline ends. The DNA of the CDR3 is TGTGCCAGCAGTACGACAGGATCCTACGAGCAGTACTTC. The encoded protein is CASSTTGSYEQYF.

V gene TRBV2 combines with J gene TRBJ1-6, with TRBD1 matching 7 bases. From germline, CDR1 is SNHLY and CDR2 FYNNEI. The CDR3 spans 14 residues. J gave up 7 bases and V 7 bases, and 7 bases lay outside the gene matches. As DNA, the CDR3 is TGTGCCAGCACCCGGACAGGTCCAAATTCACCCCTCCACTTT. Translating gives CASTRTGPNSPLHF.

The J gene is TRBJ1-6, the V gene TRBV9; D is unresolved. The V gene lost 0 bases and the J gene lost 8 bases, with 6 bases spanning the gap. The CDR3 runs 13 residues. CDR1 and CDR2 from the germline V gene are SGDLS and YYNGEE. Here the CDR3 reads CASSVAGDSPLHF. The CDR3 nucleotides are TGTGCCAGCAGCGTAGCCGGGGATTCACCCCTCCACTTT.

This clone is deemed medium-sized (0.01 to 0.1%). The chain uses TRBV15 and TRBJ1-1, with TRBD1 matching over 9 bases. Germline CDR1 is LNHNV and CDR2 is YYDKDF (reference sequence). V shed 1 base and J 10 bases; nucleotides not matched to a gene: 1. This CDR3 is built from 12 residues. CDR3 sequence: CATSRGQGGAFF. CDR3 DNA sequence: TGTGCCACCAGCAGAGGACAGGGGGGAGCTTTCTTT.

The chain carries TRBV5-8 and TRBJ2-7, with D uncertain. Germline V lookup: CDR1 SGHTS, CDR2 YDEGEE. V lost 0 bases and J 0 bases, leaving 10 bases between the germline ends. The CDR3 totals 15 residues. In DNA form, the CDR3 reads TGTGCCAGCAGCTTGGAGGCAGCTTACTCCTACGAGCAGTACTTC. Translating it yields CASSLEAAYSYEQYF.

The chain employs TRBV10-2 and TRBJ2-1; no clear D. Germline loops: CDR1 WSHSY, CDR2 SAAADI. V shed 8 bases and J shed 3 bases, with 5 bases lying between them. The CDR3 extends over 11 amino acids. This chain's CDR3 is CASSGYNEQFF. As DNA, the CDR3 is TGCGCCAGCTCGGGCTACAATGAGCAGTTCTTC.

The sample holds a few counts of this clone. This chain joins TRBV6-1 and TRBJ1-1; D uncertain. This CDR3 has 11 residues. V gave up 2 bases and J gave up 6 bases, with 4 bases separating them. Germline values: CDR1 MNHNS, CDR2 SASEGT. CDR3 DNA sequence: TGTGCCAGCAGTGAAACCCCTGAAGCTTTCTTT. This gives the protein CASSETPEAFF.

The chain couples TRBV4-1 to TRBJ1-4; D perhaps matches TRBD1 (5 bases). Trimming took 1 base from V and 10 from J, leaving 16 bases between them. From germline, CDR1 is MGHRA and CDR2 YSYEKL. The CDR3 is made up of 15 amino acids. The CDR3 DNA sequence: TGCGCCAGCAGCCAAGGACGTGTGGGGGGGGGAAAACTGTTTTTT. This encodes CASSQGRVGGGKLFF.

The gene calls are TRBV19 and TRBJ2-1; D could derive from TRBD1 or TRBD2 (6 bases each). In germline, CDR1 is LNHDA, CDR2 SQIVND (reference sequence). The CDR3 has 13 amino acids. The V gene lost 3 bases and the J gene lost 8 bases, with 11 bases spanning the gap. Here the CDR3 reads CASSIRGGDEQFF. CDR3 nucleotides: TGTGCCAGTAGTATCAGGGGCGGGGATGAGCAGTTCTTC.

The chain is built from TRBV27 and TRBJ2-1, with D hard to call. The CDR3 contains 12 residues. Germline CDR1 reads MNHEY; CDR2 reads SMNVEV (reference sequence). V lost 5 bases to trimming and J lost 10 bases, with 12 bases between them. Here the CDR3 DNA reads TGTGCCAGCAGTCGAGGACCGACAGAGCAGTTCTTC. It specifies CASSRGPTEQFF.

The rearrangement uses TRBV28 and TRBJ1-5; D possibly corresponds to TRBD1 (5 bases). Germline V CDR1 and CDR2: MDHEN, SYDVKM. V lost 4 bases, J lost 0 bases, and 22 bases lay in between. This CDR3 is 19 amino acids long. CDR3 sequence reads: CASSSKWRTRTYSNQPQHF. The CDR3 DNA reads as TGTGCCAGCAGTTCGAAATGGCGGACAAGGACTTATAGCAATCAGCCCCAGCATTTT. The full variable domain, rest sourced from reference TRBV28 and TRBJ1-5, is DVKVTQSSRYLVKRTGEKVFLECVQDMDHENMFWYRQDPGLGLRLIYFSYDVKMKEKGDIPEGYSVSREKKERFSLILESASTNQTSMYLCASSSKWRTRTYSNQPQHFGDGTRLSIL.

This chain uses TRBV6-4 with TRBJ1-2, with TRBD1 as a possible D gene (6 bases). The CDR3 totals 13 residues. Deletions cut 7 bases from V and 4 bases from J, with 13 bases between. Germline values: CDR1 MRHNA, CDR2 SNTAGT. The CDR3 loop is CASIDWTVYGYTF. The CDR3 DNA reads TGTGCCAGCATAGACTGGACAGTCTATGGCTACACCTTC.

This clone appeared a single time. The rearrangement joins TRBV4-1 to TRBJ1-2; the D gene is possibly TRBD1 (5 bases). The CDR3 is 18 residues long. The V gene lost 1 base and the J gene lost 3 bases, with 21 bases spanning the gap. CDR1 and CDR2 (germline): MGHRA, YSYEKL. The CDR3: CASSQVNMPQGLHYGYTF. CDR3 DNA sequence: TGCGCCAGCAGCCAAGTTAACATGCCCCAGGGCCTGCACTATGGCTACACCTTC.

The rearrangement uses TRBV27 and TRBJ1-5; 7 bases align to TRBD1. Germline CDR1 reads MNHEY; CDR2 reads SMNVEV (reference sequence). V lost 0 bases and J lost 3; bases outside the gene matches: 5. This CDR3 is built from 16 residues. CDR3 in amino acids: CASSLSNRGYNQPQHF. CDR3 in DNA: TGTGCCAGCAGTTTATCGAACAGGGGTTACAATCAGCCCCAGCATTTT.

The gene calls are TRBV15 and TRBJ2-1; D could derive from TRBD1 or TRBD2 (5 bases each). CDR1 is LNHNV and CDR2 is YYDKDF in the germline V gene (reference sequence). V was pared by 5 bases and J by 6 bases, with 11 bases between. CDR3 length equals 13 residues. In nucleotides, the CDR3 is TGTGCCACCAGCTGGGGCGGAGGCAATGAGCAGTTCTTC. Its translation is CATSWGGGNEQFF. Filled out from reference TRBV15 and TRBJ2-1, the complete variable domain reads DAMVIQNPRYQVTQFGKPVTLSCSQTLNHNVMYWYQQKSSQAPKLLFHYYDKDFNNEADTPDNFQSRRPNTSFCFLDIRSPGLGDTAMYLCATSWGGGNEQFFGPGTRLTVL.